This TCR beta chain comes out of a study of shared clonotypes between healthy human individuals. Naive-designated CD8 cells lacked CD45RO, were positively enriched for CCR7, and omitted terminally differentiated effector memory CD45RA+ cells. The sample holds one count of this clone. The CDR3 loop spans 16 amino acids. CDR1 SGHAT and CDR2 FQNNGV come from the germline V gene. With 5 bases removed from V and 9 bases from J, the gap between germline ends came to 23 bases. Generated by immunoSEQ multiplex PCR, the TCRdb table keeps only in-frame clones and is missing some. The data hold around 600,000 clones, with around 95% observed a single time.

This chain uses TRBV11-2 with TRBJ2-1, with D unresolved. The sample was naive CD8+ T cells sorted from blood. The clonotype originates from a woman in her 30s in good health. This CDR3 reads CASSPPGWAFTGEQFF. The CDR3, as DNA: TGTGCCAGCAGCCCGCCCGGGTGGGCATTTACGGGTGAGCAGTTCTTC.